Included here is one T cell receptor beta chain sequence, with context. This specimen belongs to a study of blood T cell repertoires in COVID-19. The table came from immunoSEQ multiplex PCR; TCRdb's copy has only in-frame clones and leaves some out. The profile covers roughly 230,000 clones, with about 85% appearing a single time and about 6.2% taken by the ten largest. Trimming left V 2 bases short and J 4 bases short, with 12 bases between. The CDR3 extends over 14 amino acids. From germline, CDR1 is SGDLS and CDR2 YYNGEE. V and J are TRBV9 and TRBJ1-1; possible D gene TRBD1, 5 bases. The sequenced sample consisted of PBMCs or T cells enriched from blood (not recorded which). The receptor was isolated from a woman in her 50s who had been exposed to COVID-19. This CDR3 is CASSVRDSPTEAFF. In nucleotides, the CDR3 is TGTGCCAGCAGCGTCCGGGACTCCCCCACTGAAGCTTTCTTT.